A single sample gave rise to the 29 T cell receptor beta chains below, sequenced in a study of blood T cells in healthy people across ages. Next came a second PCR, run for 7 to 11 cycles, which used a sample-barcoded 5' primer along with a J-beta primer mix. TCRdb passed the 5' RACE reads through MiXCR, listing each CDR3 protein once. The sample consists of about 680,000 distinct CDR3 sequences, around half of them appearing once. The specimen sequenced was blood. The receptor source for this set is a woman aged 55-75 years in good health.

The chain recombines TRBV28 with TRBJ1-2; 7 nucleotides match TRBD1. Germline V gene lookup returns CDR1 MDHEN and CDR2 SYDVKM. The V gene end was trimmed by 2 bases and the J gene end by 2 bases; junction bases not matched to a gene: 11. This CDR3 region has 17 residues. The DNA for the CDR3 is TGTGCCAGCAGTTTAGCTAAACCGGGACAGCAGAACTATGGCTACACCTTC. Protein sequence: CASSLAKPGQQNYGYTF.

V is TRBV21-1 and J is TRBJ2-3; the table's D call, TRBD2, was not checked against the DNA. TRBV21-1 is recorded as a pseudogene. CDR3 length: 16 amino acids. This CDR3 reads CASSKKGREGTETQYF. In DNA, the CDR3 is TGTGCCAGCAGCAAAAAAGGGCGGGAGGGCACAGAGACGCAGTATTTT.

This clonotype was seen more than once but under ten times. The chain recombines TRBV7-3 with TRBJ1-2, with TRBD1 matching over 10 bases. Germline loops: CDR1 SGHTA, CDR2 FQGTGA. CDR3 length: 15 residues. V trimming: 2 bases; J trimming: 8 bases; junction bases outside the gene matches: 8. The CDR3 sequence: CASSLAGTGARGYTF. As DNA, the CDR3 is TGTGCCAGCAGCTTAGCCGGGACAGGGGCTAGAGGCTACACCTTC. The full variable domain, with the rest looked up from reference TRBV7-3 and TRBJ1-2, is GAGVSQTPSNKVTEKGKYVELRCDPISGHTALYWYRQSLGQGPEFLIYFQGTGAADDSGLPNDRFFAVRPEGSVSTLKIQRTERGDSAVYLCASSLAGTGARGYTFGSGTRLTVV.

This clonotype was observed many times. The genes are TRBV5-6 and TRBJ2-5; TRBD1 is a possible D gene (6 bases). Germline V gives CDR1 SGHDT, CDR2 YYEEEE. The CDR3 is 14 residues long. V was pared by 1 base and J by 2 bases, with 9 bases between. The CDR3 sequence is CASSLIGGQETQYF. The CDR3 bases are TGTGCCAGCAGCTTGATAGGGGGACAAGAGACCCAGTACTTC.

This chain links TRBV7-9 with TRBJ1-2; no definite D call. The CDR3 length is 12 residues. Trimming removed 0 bases from V and 7 bases from J, with 6 bases in between. Germline V gives CDR1 SEHNR, CDR2 FQNEAQ (reference sequence). CDR3 bases: TGTGCCAGCAGCTTAGCTACAGCTGGCTACACCTTC. Translation: CASSLATAGYTF.

This clonotype came up a few times. The chain carries TRBV20-1 and TRBJ2-4; D gene ambiguous. Trimming took off 3 bases at V and 6 bases at J, with 6 bases between the two ends. CDR1 is DFQATT and CDR2 is SNEGSKA in the germline V gene (reference sequence). This CDR3 is 11 amino acids long. Written as DNA, the CDR3 is TGCAGTGCTAGGGCTGCAAACATTCAGTACTTC. Protein product: CSARAANIQYF.

J is TRBJ2-1 and V is TRBV4-2; possibly TRBD2 for D (6 bases). This CDR3 contains 18 residues. The germline gives CDR1 LGHNA, CDR2 YNFKEQ. Trimming pared 4 bases from V and 4 bases from J, leaving 23 bases between. The chain's CDR3 is CASSPSEGLPSTYNEQFF. CDR3 nucleotide sequence: TGTGCCAGCAGCCCATCTGAAGGACTACCCTCCACTTACAATGAGCAGTTCTTC.

For the CDR3, the DNA is TGCGCCAGCAGCCAAGAACGGCTAGCGGGACGCAATGAGCAGTTCTTC. This sequence encodes CASSQERLAGRNEQFF. The chain recombines TRBV4-1 with TRBJ2-1; 9 positions agree with TRBD2. Germline loops: CDR1 MGHRA, CDR2 YSYEKL. This CDR3 comprises 16 residues. The V and J ends lost 0 bases and 6 bases, in that order; junction bases with no gene match: 6.

This chain connects TRBV6-5 to TRBJ2-7, with 7 bases aligning to TRBD1. The J call may be incorrect, as the DNA end agrees better with TRBJ2-5. This CDR3 has 15 residues. The V gene's germline CDR1 is MNHEY and CDR2 SVGAGI. This CDR3 is CASSYRIGTEETQYF. The CDR3, as DNA: TGTGCCAGCAGTTACCGGATAGGGACAGAAGAGACCCAGTACTTC.

This clonotype was detected a few times. The chain uses TRBV20-1 and TRBJ1-5; the D is unclear. Trimming stripped 0 bases from V and 12 bases from J, with 15 bases between. The CDR3 has 13 residues. Per the germline V gene, CDR1 is DFQATT and CDR2 is SNEGSKA (reference sequence). The CDR3 sequence is CSARDPETPSQHF. In nucleotides, the CDR3 is TGCAGTGCTAGAGATCCCGAGACTCCAAGCCAGCATTTT.

This clonotype has just a few counts. V usage is TRBV4-2 and J usage is TRBJ1-2; D unclear. Germline values: CDR1 LGHNA, CDR2 YNFKEQ. V was clipped by 2 bases and J by 5 bases, with 9 bases between them. This CDR3 spans 13 amino acids. The CDR3 bases are TGTGCCAGCAGCCAATGGAGGAATTATGGCTACACCTTC. The encoded protein is CASSQWRNYGYTF.

In this sample, this clonotype turned up many times. The chain combines TRBV7-9 with TRBJ2-4, with D possibly matching TRBD2 (5 bases). Trimming took off 3 bases at V and 9 bases at J, with 15 bases between the two ends. Germline assignment: CDR1 SEHNR and CDR2 FQNEAQ (reference sequence). The CDR3 is 14 residues long. The CDR3, as DNA: TGTGCCAGCAGCTTTCGTGAGGGCCAGGCCATTCAGTACTTC. It translates to CASSFREGQAIQYF.

The chain employs TRBV7-2 and TRBJ2-7; 9 bases map to TRBD1. Trimming at V came to 5 bases and at J to 5 bases, leaving 7 bases not matched to a gene. CDR1 SGHTA and CDR2 FQGNSA come from the germline V gene. This CDR3 has 14 amino acids. CDR3 region: CASSITGTGNEQYF. The CDR3 DNA follows: TGTGCCAGCAGCATAACCGGGACAGGGAACGAGCAGTACTTC.

This clonotype was seen more than once but under ten times. CDR3 sequence (DNA): TGTGCCAGCAGCCAAGATCGGGGGGCGAGACGGGCTTTCTTT. Translation gives CASSQDRGARRAFF. The chain carries TRBV4-2 and TRBJ1-1; weak D call: TRBD1 (6 bases). Germline-derived CDR1 and CDR2 are LGHNA and YNFKEQ. The CDR3 runs to 14 residues. The V gene lost 0 bases and the J gene lost 11 bases, with 16 bases spanning the gap.

The chain uses TRBV7-2 and TRBJ2-1, with TRBD2 matching 7 bases. The CDR3 is made up of 15 amino acids. The germline V gene has CDR1 SGHTA and CDR2 FQGNSA. The trim removed 7 bases at V and 4 bases at J, leaving 10 bases unmatched. DNA of the CDR3: TGTGCCAGCACAGAGGGCGGGAGAGCATACAATGAGCAGTTCTTC. Translating gives CASTEGGRAYNEQFF.

This CDR3 is CASSVGDSEGEQYF. CDR3 coding DNA: TGTGCCAGCAGCGTAGGTGACAGTGAAGGCGAGCAGTACTTC. The chain uses TRBV9 and TRBJ2-4; D might be TRBD1 (5 bases). The J call is uncertain, as TRBJ2-7 better fits the DNA end. In germline, CDR1 is SGDLS, CDR2 YYNGEE. The CDR3 runs to 14 residues.

The V gene is TRBV7-9, the J gene TRBJ2-1; D possibly matches TRBD1 or TRBD2 (5 bases each). Judging by the DNA end, TRBJ2-7 fits better; the J call may be wrong. The CDR3 covers 15 residues. The germline gives CDR1 SEHNR, CDR2 FQNEAQ (reference sequence). The CDR3 spells CASSPSHGTYNEQYF. The CDR3 DNA sequence: TGTGCCAGCAGCCCTAGCCACGGGACCTACAATGAGCAGTACTTC.

The chain combines TRBV6-5 with TRBJ1-6; unclear D gene. Trimming cost V 6 bases and J 7 bases, with 10 bases left between them. In germline, CDR1 is MNHEY, CDR2 SVGAGI. The CDR3 spans 13 residues. CDR3 DNA sequence: TGTGCCAGCAGCCCACAGCTAAATTCACCCCTCCACTTT. It specifies CASSPQLNSPLHF.

A few counts support this clonotype. The rearrangement links TRBV20-1 to TRBJ2-7, with TRBD1 matching 8 bases. After removal of 5 bases from V and 3 bases from J, the junction contained 12 bases not matched to a gene. Germline CDR1 and CDR2: DFQATT and SNEGSKA (reference sequence). The CDR3 sequence is 15 residues long. The CDR3 is CSAPRVGTGFYEQYF. Here the CDR3 DNA reads TGCAGTGCTCCCCGTGTAGGGACAGGTTTCTACGAGCAGTACTTC.

The DNA for the CDR3 is TGTGCCACCGGGACAGGGAGTTACAATGAGCAGTTCTTC. It encodes CATGTGSYNEQFF. J is TRBJ2-1 and V is TRBV10-3; 9 bases map to TRBD1. The CDR3 extends over 13 amino acids. V lost 10 bases and J lost 4; bases outside the gene matches: 5. Germline CDR1 ENHRY, CDR2 SYGVKD.

The chain uses TRBV28 and TRBJ2-1; TRBD1 matches at 10 bases. CDR3 length: 15 residues. Per the germline V gene, CDR1 is MDHEN and CDR2 is SYDVKM. V shed 7 bases and J 7 bases; nucleotides not matched to a gene: 10. The CDR3 DNA follows: TGTGCCAGCACCCGAAGACAGGGGGCTTCGAATGAGCAGTTCTTC. Its protein is CASTRRQGASNEQFF.

V is TRBV28 and J is TRBJ2-5, with 8 positions matching TRBD2. Germline V gene sequence: CDR1 MDHEN, CDR2 SYDVKM. V lost 6 bases and J lost 1; bases outside the gene matches: 7. The CDR3 covers 15 residues. The CDR3: CASRELADLQETQYF. The CDR3 DNA is TGTGCCAGCAGGGAACTAGCGGACCTCCAAGAGACCCAGTACTTC.

The rearrangement links TRBV20-1 to TRBJ2-3, with a possible D match to TRBD2 (5 bases). V lost 0 bases and J lost 6, with 16 bases in between. The CDR3 has 15 residues. Germline lookup yields CDR1 DFQATT and CDR2 SNEGSKA (reference sequence). The CDR3 DNA follows: TGCAGTGCTAGAGATTTTCGGCTAGCTGGGGATACGCAGTATTTT. Protein: CSARDFRLAGDTQYF.

This clonotype was counted only a few times. The chain couples TRBV5-1 to TRBJ2-5; 12 bases are shared with TRBD2. The V segment lost 4 bases and the J segment 5 bases; nucleotides outside the gene matches: 9. Germline assignment: CDR1 SGHRS and CDR2 YFSETQ. The CDR3 is 16 amino acids. The CDR3 DNA sequence: TGCGCCAGCAGCCCGAGACTAGCGGGAGTACGGGAGACCCAGTACTTC. It is translated as CASSPRLAGVRETQYF.

The V and J genes are TRBV6-5 and TRBJ2-7; TRBD1 agrees at 9 bases. CDR3 size: 16 residues. From germline, CDR1 is MNHEY and CDR2 SVGAGI. V gave up 2 bases and J gave up 0 bases; unmatched junction bases: 5. CDR3 sequence: CASSYGTGRNSYEQYF. In nucleotides, the CDR3 is TGTGCCAGCAGTTACGGGACAGGGAGGAACTCCTACGAGCAGTACTTC.

This clonotype was found a few times. The chain recombines TRBV20-1 with TRBJ2-1, with D maybe TRBD1 (6 bases). This CDR3 has 15 amino acids. Germline assignment: CDR1 DFQATT and CDR2 SNEGSKA (reference sequence). The V gene lost 7 bases and the J gene lost 2 bases, with 18 bases spanning the gap. For the CDR3, the DNA is TGCAGTGTAGAGAGTGGGGGCCTTACCTACAATGAGCAGTTCTTC. This codes for CSVESGGLTYNEQFF.

Comment on this clonotype: It may be a read error: a sequence one base away is much more abundant. The chain uses TRBV7-2 and TRBJ2-1; D is unclear. The J call may be in error: the DNA end matches TRBJ2-7 better. CDR3 length equals 14 residues. Germline lookup yields CDR1 SGHTA and CDR2 FQGNSA. The chain's CDR3 is CASSPSRSYKEQYF. CDR3 nucleotides: TGTGCCAGCAGCCCAAGCCGCTCCTACAAGGAGCAGTACTTC.

This clonotype has just a few counts. The chain is built from TRBV29-1 and TRBJ2-7, with 7 bases aligning to TRBD2. Germline V lookup: CDR1 SQVTM, CDR2 ANQGSEA. V lost 5 bases and J lost 5; bases outside the gene matches: 9. The length of the CDR3 is 13 residues. Here the CDR3 DNA reads TGCAGCGTTCGCGGCGGGAGCTGGGACGAGCAGTACTTC. It is translated as CSVRGGSWDEQYF.

This clonotype turned up a few times. Germline and junction disagree at one end, which may indicate a read error. The V and J genes are TRBV6-1 and TRBJ2-3; possibly TRBD2 for D (5 bases). The CDR3 runs to 15 residues. CDR1 and CDR2 (germline): MNHNS, SASEGT. DNA of the CDR3: TGTGCCAGCAGTGATTCGCCTGCTAGCACCGATACGCAGTATTTT. The encoded protein is CASSDSPASTDTQYF.